The 23 T cell receptor beta chains below were found in one sample sequenced in a study of blood T cell repertoires in COVID-19. Clones were read by immunoSEQ multiplex PCR, and TCRdb kept only the in-frame ones, dropping some. Of some 52,000 clones in the sample, less than 90% are singletons; the top ten hold roughly 15%. Sequencing was done on a sample of peripheral blood. These receptors were collected from a human donor with active COVID-19. The donor label of this sample is uncertain.

This chain joins TRBV7-9 and TRBJ1-2; D not certain. The CDR3 has 13 amino acids. Germline V gene data show CDR1 as SEHNR and CDR2 as FQNEAQ (reference sequence). V lost 5 bases and J lost 1, with 8 bases in between. This CDR3 reads CASSKGVNYGYTF. The CDR3 DNA is TGTGCCAGCAGCAAGGGAGTTAACTATGGCTACACCTTC.

V and J are TRBV19 and TRBJ2-7, with D maybe TRBD1 (6 bases). The V gene's germline CDR1 is LNHDA and CDR2 SQIVND (reference sequence). The CDR3 is 15 residues long. Trimming cost V 5 bases and J 6 bases, with 20 bases left between them. CDR3 coding DNA: TGTGCCAGTAGTCTTCAGACAGGAGGAGTCCCCGAGCAGTACTTC. This codes for CASSLQTGGVPEQYF.

The chain has TRBV27 and TRBJ2-2; the D gene is possibly TRBD1 (6 bases). Deletions cut 5 bases from V and 5 bases from J, with 15 bases between. The germline CDR1 and CDR2 sequences are MNHEY and SMNVEV (reference sequence). The CDR3 loop spans 15 amino acids. The CDR3 sequence is CASSTKTGRTGELFF. In nucleotides, the CDR3 is TGTGCCAGCAGTACTAAAACAGGGCGGACCGGGGAGCTGTTTTTT.

The CDR3 loop reads CSASRGQGQYF. The CDR3 DNA follows: TGCAGTGCTAGTCGAGGACAGGGACAATACTTC. The chain links TRBV20-1 to TRBJ2-5; 8 nucleotides align to TRBD1. CDR3 size: 11 residues. With V trimmed by 3 bases and J by 14 bases, 8 bases remained unmatched. Germline values: CDR1 DFQATT, CDR2 SNEGSKA (reference sequence).

This clone has more than one count but fewer than ten. The chain employs TRBV19 and TRBJ1-2, with 9 bases lining up with TRBD1. Looked up from germline, CDR1 is LNHDA and CDR2 is SQIVND (reference sequence). This CDR3 is built from 15 residues. Losses at the gene ends were 4 bases for V and 3 bases for J; bases not matched to a gene: 6. CDR3 nucleotides: TGTGCCAGTAGTAAGGGGAGGACAGGGGACTATGGCTACACCTTC. Its protein product is CASSKGRTGDYGYTF. The full variable domain, its missing parts supplied by reference TRBV19 and TRBJ1-2, is DGGITQSPKYLFRKEGQNVTLSCEQNLNHDAMYWYRQDPGQGLRLIYYSQIVNDFQKGDIAEGYSVSREKKESFPLTVTSAQKNPTAFYLCASSKGRTGDYGYTFGSGTRLTVV.

This chain connects TRBV18 to TRBJ1-1; possible D gene TRBD1, 5 bases. Germline-derived CDR1 and CDR2 are KGHSH and LQKENI. V lost 1 base and J 1 base, leaving 7 bases between the germline ends. This CDR3 contains 14 residues. The CDR3 region is CASSPHGGNTEAFF. CDR3 in DNA: TGTGCCAGCTCACCACACGGGGGGAACACTGAAGCTTTCTTT.

This chain connects TRBV5-1 to TRBJ1-4; 8 bases agree with TRBD1. V shed 0 bases, J shed 7 bases, and the junction held 8 bases outside the gene matches. From germline, CDR1 is SGHRS and CDR2 YFSETQ. CDR3 size: 16 residues. The CDR3 here is CASSLDAQGAGEKLFF. The CDR3 DNA reads as TGCGCCAGCAGCTTGGACGCTCAGGGGGCGGGTGAAAAACTGTTTTTT.

This chain joins TRBV5-4 and TRBJ2-7; 7 bases align to TRBD2. Germline V lookup: CDR1 SGHNT, CDR2 YYREEE (reference sequence). The CDR3 contains 14 residues. The V and J ends lost 4 bases and 5 bases, in that order; junction bases with no gene match: 9. The CDR3 sequence: CASSVGLGSNEQYF. The CDR3 DNA sequence: TGTGCCAGCAGCGTCGGACTAGGTAGTAACGAGCAGTACTTC.

The CDR3 DNA reads TGTGCCAGCAGCAGTCTCCCCGGGACAGGGGGACTTAAAAGCTACGAGCAGTACTTC. Its translation is CASSSLPGTGGLKSYEQYF. The chain joins TRBV28 to TRBJ2-7, with 11 nucleotides matching TRBD1. The CDR3 is 19 amino acids. Germline CDR1 reads MDHEN; CDR2 reads SYDVKM. The junction had 19 bases not matched to a gene; V was cut back by 6 bases and J by 3 bases. The full variable domain, with the rest looked up from reference TRBV28 and TRBJ2-7, is DVKVTQSSRYLVKRTGEKVFLECVQDMDHENMFWYRQDPGLGLRLIYFSYDVKMKEKGDIPEGYSVSREKKERFSLILESASTNQTSMYLCASSSLPGTGGLKSYEQYFGPGTRLTVT.

The rearrangement joins TRBV7-2 to TRBJ1-3, with unresolved D. The ends were cut back, 0 bases at V and 8 bases at J, with 11 bases in the middle. CDR3 size: 14 residues. Germline lookup yields CDR1 SGHTA and CDR2 FQGNSA. CDR3 protein: CASSLALYGDTIYF. The CDR3 coding sequence is TGTGCCAGCAGCTTAGCGCTCTACGGGGACACCATATATTTT.

V gene TRBV9 combines with J gene TRBJ2-4; a weak D match, TRBD1 (5 bases). The CDR3 is 14 amino acids. Germline values: CDR1 SGDLS, CDR2 YYNGEE. The ends were cut back, 0 bases at V and 8 bases at J, with 12 bases in the middle. CDR3 amino acids: CASSVEVGEDIQYF. DNA of the CDR3: TGTGCCAGCAGCGTAGAAGTAGGGGAAGACATTCAGTACTTC.

The chain has TRBV29-1 and TRBJ1-2; D uncertain. CDR1 and CDR2 (germline): SQVTM, ANQGSEA. The CDR3 sequence is 14 residues long. V was pared by 0 bases and J by 2 bases, with 10 bases between. DNA of the CDR3: TGCAGCGTTGAAGAAGCCAGGAAAAACTATGGCTACACCTTC. Translation: CSVEEARKNYGYTF.

This sequence joins TRBV20-1 and TRBJ1-2, with 7 bases matching TRBD1. Trimming removed 3 bases from V and 7 bases from J; junction bases left unmatched: 20. The V gene's germline CDR1 is DFQATT and CDR2 SNEGSKA (reference sequence). This CDR3 contains 17 residues. In nucleotides, the CDR3 is TGCAGTGCTAGTAGACCGGCGGGGGGGACCTACAGGGGTGGCTACACCTTC. Its translation: CSASRPAGGTYRGGYTF.

V gene TRBV3-1 (or the pseudogene TRBV3-2) combines with J gene TRBJ1-2; 9 bases are shared with TRBD1. CDR3 length equals 17 residues. Per germline, CDR1 LGHDT and CDR2 YNNKEL (reference sequence). V lost 1 base to trimming and J lost 4 bases; unmatched junction nucleotides: 10. Here the CDR3 reads CASSQGTGGRTAYGYTF. The CDR3 bases are TGTGCCAGCAGCCAAGGCACAGGGGGCCGTACTGCCTATGGCTACACCTTC.

J is TRBJ2-7 and V is TRBV3-1 (or the pseudogene TRBV3-2); no clear D. Germline loops: CDR1 LGHDT, CDR2 YNNKEL (reference sequence). Trimming left V 1 base short and J 1 base short, with 8 bases between. The CDR3 runs 14 residues. In DNA, the CDR3 is TGTGCCAGCAGCCAAGCGAGGAGTTCCTACGAGCAGTACTTC. Amino acid sequence: CASSQARSSYEQYF.

The chain couples TRBV18 to TRBJ1-2; 10 bases line up with TRBD1. Germline loops: CDR1 KGHSH, CDR2 LQKENI. This CDR3 has 14 residues. The trim removed 3 bases at V and 6 bases at J, leaving 4 bases unmatched. CDR3 coding DNA: TGTGCCAGCTCACCGTCGGGACAGGGGCATGGCTACACCTTC. Translating gives CASSPSGQGHGYTF. Drawing the rest from reference TRBV18 and TRBJ1-2, the complete variable domain is NAGVMQNPRHLVRRRGQEARLRCSPMKGHSHVYWYRQLPEEGLKFMVYLQKENIIDESGMPKERFSAEFPKEGPSILRIQQVVRGDSAAYFCASSPSGQGHGYTFGSGTRLTVV.

This chain connects TRBV4-2 to TRBJ1-2; 7 nucleotides match TRBD1. The length of the CDR3 is 16 residues. The ends lost 6 bases at V and 5 bases at J; junction bases unmatched: 15. The germline V gene encodes CDR1 LGHNA and CDR2 YNFKEQ. The CDR3 region is CASRTQTGELVYGYTF. Here the CDR3 DNA reads TGTGCCAGCAGAACCCAAACAGGGGAGTTGGTGTATGGCTACACCTTC.

Only a few counts were recorded for this clone. The rearrangement links TRBV7-9 to TRBJ2-2; 10 nucleotides agree with TRBD1. The CDR3 runs to 16 residues. Per the germline V gene, CDR1 is SEHNR and CDR2 is FQNEAQ (reference sequence). V shed 4 bases and J 5 bases; nucleotides not matched to a gene: 7. CDR3 sequence (DNA): TGTGCCAGCAGCTCCAGACAGGGGGCGGGGACCGGGGAGCTGTTTTTT. This codes for CASSSRQGAGTGELFF.

This clone turned up a few times. The V call is TRBV6-6, the J call TRBJ2-2, with TRBD1 as a possible D gene (5 bases). Germline values: CDR1 MNHNY, CDR2 SVGAGI (reference sequence). The CDR3 covers 14 residues. V gave up 6 bases and J gave up 3 bases, with 11 bases separating them. The CDR3 bases are TGTGCCAGCAGGCGCCAGGGTCACACCGGGGAGCTGTTTTTT. Translation gives CASRRQGHTGELFF.

This rearrangement joins TRBV6-5 to TRBJ2-7; D call uncertain. Between the trimmed V and J ends, which lost 7 bases and 2 bases, there was a span of 18 bases. This CDR3 has 15 amino acids. The germline V gene has CDR1 MNHEY and CDR2 SVGAGI. Here the CDR3 reads CASTPETYSAYEQYF. DNA for the CDR3: TGTGCCAGCACCCCTGAGACGTACAGTGCCTACGAGCAGTACTTC.

V usage is TRBV7-3 and J usage is TRBJ2-1, with 9 bases that match TRBD2. V lost 4 bases to trimming and J lost 2 bases; unmatched junction nucleotides: 3. Germline V gene data show CDR1 as SGHTA and CDR2 as FQGTGA. The CDR3 is 15 amino acids. Here the CDR3 DNA reads TGTGCCAGCAGCTACTCTAGCGGGGCCTACAATGAGCAGTTCTTC. It yields the protein CASSYSSGAYNEQFF.

The genes are TRBV7-9 and TRBJ1-2; D remains ambiguous. Looked up from germline, CDR1 is SEHNR and CDR2 is FQNEAQ (reference sequence). With 1 base removed from V and 3 bases from J, the gap between germline ends came to 9 bases. CDR3 length: 14 amino acids. CDR3 sequence (DNA): TGTGCCAGCAGCTTAGATAGAGGCGACTATGGCTACACCTTC. Protein sequence: CASSLDRGDYGYTF.

V is TRBV5-1 and J is TRBJ2-1; TRBD1 aligns across 9 bases. The CDR3 has 15 residues. V shed 1 base, J shed 9 bases, and the junction held 8 bases outside the gene matches. The germline gives CDR1 SGHRS, CDR2 YFSETQ. The CDR3 is CASSLFGTGIGEQFF. DNA of the CDR3: TGCGCCAGCAGCTTGTTTGGGACAGGGATCGGTGAGCAGTTCTTC. Based on the CDR3 plus reference TRBV5-1 and TRBJ2-1, the full variable domain is KAGVTQTPRYLIKTRGQQVTLSCSPISGHRSVSWYQQTPGQGLQFLFEYFSETQRNKGNFPGRFSGRQFSNSRSEMNVSTLELGDSALYLCASSLFGTGIGEQFFGPGTRLTVL.